This passage covers 10 T cell receptor beta chains from one sample sequenced in a study of patients and donors after allogeneic stem cell transplantation. MiXCR, run by TCRdb on the RT-PCR reads, gives a single entry per CDR3 protein. The sample records some 90,000 distinct CDR3 sequences, approximately 49% being singletons. What was sequenced was blood, either unsorted or a sorted T cell fraction (not recorded which). Receptors originate from a human donor who was either an allogeneic HSCT recipient or a stem cell or donor lymphocyte infusion donor (not recorded which). It is not recorded whose cells these are; they may come from a transplant donor.

The rearrangement uses TRBV7-2 and TRBJ1-1, with TRBD1 as a possible D gene (6 bases). Between the trimmed V and J ends, which lost 5 bases and 7 bases, there was a span of 17 bases. The CDR3 extends over 14 amino acids. Germline V gene lookup returns CDR1 SGHTA and CDR2 FQGNSA. The CDR3 region has the DNA TGTGCCAGCAGCGGATACAGGGACTTAGGTGAAGCTTTCTTT. Its translation: CASSGYRDLGEAFF. The whole variable domain, filled in from reference TRBV7-2 and TRBJ1-1, reads GAGVSQSPSNKVTEKGKDVELRCDPISGHTALYWYRQSLGQGLEFLIYFQGNSAPDKSGLPSDRFSAERTGGSVSTLTIQRTQQEDSAVYLCASSGYRDLGEAFFGQGTRLTVV.

The chain recombines TRBV28 with TRBJ1-1, with D unresolved. CDR3 length equals 11 residues. Trimming removed 7 bases from V and 4 bases from J, with 7 bases in between. CDR1 MDHEN and CDR2 SYDVKM come from the germline V gene. The CDR3, as DNA: TGTGCCAGCATACAAAGCACTGAAGCTTTCTTT. Translating gives CASIQSTEAFF.

This clonotype has a handful of counts. This chain connects TRBV11-3 to TRBJ1-4, with D unresolved. This CDR3 has 14 residues. The germline V and J ends were trimmed by 4 bases and 5 bases, with 11 bases remaining between them. CDR1 and CDR2 (germline): SGHNT, YENEEA. This CDR3 reads CASSSSGANEKLFF. The CDR3 DNA follows: TGTGCCAGCAGCTCATCTGGTGCGAATGAAAAACTGTTTTTT.

This rearrangement joins TRBV12-5 to TRBJ2-1; a weak D match, TRBD1 (6 bases). This CDR3 has 15 residues. Germline CDR1 and CDR2: LGHNT and FRNRAP. The V and J ends lost 2 bases and 9 bases respectively, with 17 bases between them. This CDR3 is CASGLHIYQGLEQFF. Here the CDR3 DNA reads TGTGCTAGTGGTTTGCATATTTATCAGGGGCTTGAGCAGTTCTTC.

The V gene is TRBV5-1, the J gene TRBJ2-1; 8 nucleotides align to TRBD1. The V and J ends lost 1 base and 7 bases, in that order; junction bases with no gene match: 1. CDR3 length equals 13 residues. CDR1 is SGHRS, CDR2 YFSETQ, per germline. In nucleotides, the CDR3 is TGCGCCAGCAGCTTGCGACAGGGGAATGAGCAGTTCTTC. This codes for CASSLRQGNEQFF.

This chain joins TRBV12-3 or TRBV12-4 and TRBJ1-2, with unresolved D. The CDR3 has 10 residues. The V and J ends lost 6 bases and 8 bases respectively, with 7 bases between them. The chain's CDR3 is CASRGLGYTF. The CDR3 DNA is TGTGCCAGCAGGGGCCTCGGCTACACCTTC.

The rearrangement links TRBV4-3 to TRBJ1-2; TRBD1 is a possible D gene (5 bases). The CDR3 contains 16 residues. From germline, CDR1 is LGHNA and CDR2 YSLEER. Trimming stripped 3 bases from V and 5 bases from J, with 19 bases between. This CDR3 reads CASSQEKHPGLYGYTF. The CDR3 bases are TGCGCCAGCAGCCAGGAAAAGCACCCGGGACTTTATGGCTACACCTTC.

The CDR3: CASSQGENFGLFNQPQHF. DNA of the CDR3: TGTGCCAGCAGCCAAGGGGAGAATTTTGGCCTCTTCAATCAGCCCCAGCATTTT. This chain joins TRBV3-1 and TRBJ1-5, with D uncertain. V was clipped by 1 base and J by 3 bases, with 19 bases between them. This CDR3 spans 18 amino acids. Germline CDR1 and CDR2: LGHDT and YNNKEL (reference sequence).

As concerns this clonotype: In this CDR3 the conserved last residue, phenylalanine or tryptophan, is missing, so a read error is likely. V gene TRBV12-3 or TRBV12-4 combines with J gene TRBJ1-4, with 8 bases fitting TRBD1. The junction had 8 bases not matched to a gene; V was cut back by 3 bases and J by 14 bases. This CDR3 spans 13 amino acids. The CDR3 DNA sequence: TGTGCCAGCAGTTTGGGGGAAGACAGGGGCCTGTTTGTC. Residues: CASSLGEDRGLFV.

CDR3 sequence: CSRIAGNTQYF. The CDR3 DNA follows: TGCAGTCGCATCGCAGGAAATACGCAGTATTTT. The chain combines TRBV20-1 with TRBJ2-3; D unclear. In germline, CDR1 is DFQATT, CDR2 SNEGSKA (reference sequence). V was trimmed by 8 bases and J by 7 bases, leaving 13 bases between them. This CDR3 is built from 11 residues.